This T cell receptor (beta chain) was recorded in a study of vaccination and CD4 T cells after COVID-19. Study-wide background: PCR on nasal swabs identified SARS-CoV-2 in convalescent patients, of whom nine were mild and one severe. Study-level findings and limits: Convalescent patients had a median roughly 84% of post-vaccine SARS-CoV-2-reactive clones that were detected only after vaccination, not before it.

A remark on this clonotype: Its antigen remains unidentified.

As to treatment: approximately 11-day PBMC culture with coronavirus spike peptide pools or control peptides (ViraFEST assay). Negative selection yielded CD4+ T cells from day-10 cultures. J gave up 12 bases and V 5 bases, and 14 bases lay outside the gene matches. Germline V lookup: CDR1 MNHNS, CDR2 SASEGT. This CDR3 has 14 amino acids. Cultured CD4+ T-cell DNA underwent Oncomine TCR Beta short-read sequencing. It was cultured CD4+ T cells from which genomic DNA was extracted. In TCRdb, the PCR reads were re-called with MiXCR into one record per CDR3 protein. The table lists about 10,000 distinct CDR3 sequences, 40% to 50% of them singletons.

The sequencing sample was made of CD4+ T cells from blood, cultured in vitro. This chain links TRBV6-1 with TRBJ2-7, with TRBD1 matching over 9 bases. The clonotype comes from a human donor who had recovered from COVID-19. The CDR3 coding sequence is TGTGCCAGCAGTATCCGGGACAGGGACCCGAACCCGTACTTC. As protein: CASSIRDRDPNPYF.